The rows below give T cell receptor beta chains drawn from one sample of a study of immune evolution from preneoplasia to lung adenocarcinoma. Sequenced by immunoSEQ multiplex PCR; TCRdb stores in-frame clones only, minus some. The sample lists over 3,500 clones, over 65% occurring once. Material for sequencing was FFPE minimally invasive lung adenocarcinoma tissue. Every receptor here comes from a person aged 65 to 79 with lung adenocarcinoma. The CDR3 runs from the conserved cysteine through the conserved F or W. A D gene is named only where the DNA matches it firmly. The size field is filled for only some rows; it gives once, few, many or a size class.

v_gene: TRBV30; d_gene: TRBD1; j_gene: TRBJ2-1; abundance: -; CDR3nt: TGTGCCTGGAGTGCCCAGGGGGTGCCTGGCCAGTTCTTC; CDR3aa: CAWSAQGVPGQFF
v_gene: TRBV10-3; d_gene: -; j_gene: TRBJ1-1; abundance: -; CDR3nt: TGTGCCATCAGTGAGTCGAGGGCCACTGAAGCTTTCTTT; CDR3aa: CAISESRATEAFF
v_gene: TRBV10-2; d_gene: -; j_gene: TRBJ2-3; abundance: -; CDR3nt: TGCGCCAGCAGTGAGTCGTCGGGAAATACGCAGTATTTT; CDR3aa: CASSESSGNTQYF
v_gene: TRBV15; d_gene: TRBD2; j_gene: TRBJ2-7; abundance: -; CDR3nt: TGTGCCACCAGCGCGGGACTAGCGGGCTTGGGGAGCTCCTACGAGCAGTACTTC; CDR3aa: CATSAGLAGLGSSYEQYF
v_gene: TRBV4-2; d_gene: TRBD2; j_gene: TRBJ2-1; abundance: -; CDR3nt: TGTGCCAGCAGGAGCAGTGGCGGGAGTGGCAATGAGCAGTTCTTC; CDR3aa: CASRSSGGSGNEQFF
v_gene: TRBV6-1; d_gene: -; j_gene: TRBJ2-5; abundance: -; CDR3nt: TGTGCCAGCAGGGAGGGGCTACAACTAGAGACCCAGTACTTC; CDR3aa: CASREGLQLETQYF
v_gene: TRBV7-2; d_gene: -; j_gene: TRBJ2-5; abundance: few; CDR3nt: TGTGCCAGCAGCTTATTCAAGGGGGGAGAGACCCAGTACTTC; CDR3aa: CASSLFKGGETQYF
v_gene: TRBV6-1; d_gene: -; j_gene: TRBJ1-1; abundance: -; CDR3nt: TGTGCCAGCAGTAGGGAGATGAACACTGAAGCTTTCTTT; CDR3aa: CASSREMNTEAFF
v_gene: TRBV4-1; d_gene: -; j_gene: TRBJ1-2; abundance: few; CDR3nt: TGCGCCAGCAGCCAAGACACAGGGACCAGTGGCTACACCTTC; CDR3aa: CASSQDTGTSGYTF
v_gene: TRBV11-2; d_gene: TRBD2; j_gene: TRBJ2-1; abundance: -; CDR3nt: TGTGCCAGCAGCCATTATAGCGGGAGTGGTGAGCAGTTCTTC; CDR3aa: CASSHYSGSGEQFF
v_gene: TRBV5-5; d_gene: -; j_gene: TRBJ1-4; abundance: -; CDR3nt: TGTGCCAGCAGCTTGGTCTGGGCATCGGCATCCACTAATGAAAAACTGTTTTTT; CDR3aa: CASSLVWASASTNEKLFF
v_gene: TRBV5-1; d_gene: TRBD1; j_gene: TRBJ2-7; abundance: -; CDR3nt: TGCGCCAGCAGCTTGGCCGGGGACAGGACGTGGGACAGGTACGAGCAGTACTTC; CDR3aa: CASSLAGDRTWDRYEQYF
v_gene: TRBV19; d_gene: -; j_gene: TRBJ1-5; abundance: -; CDR3nt: TGTGCCAGTAGTATGACTTTGGGGCCCCAGCATTTT; CDR3aa: CASSMTLGPQHF
v_gene: TRBV6-5; d_gene: -; j_gene: TRBJ2-7; abundance: -; CDR3nt: TGTGCCAGCAGTTATTTTGGAAAATCCTACGAGCAGTACTTC; CDR3aa: CASSYFGKSYEQYF
v_gene: TRBV9; d_gene: -; j_gene: TRBJ1-5; abundance: -; CDR3nt: TGTGCCAGCAGCGTCGACGGCGGAAGCAATCAGCCCCAGCATTTT; CDR3aa: CASSVDGGSNQPQHF
v_gene: TRBV10-2; d_gene: TRBD2; j_gene: TRBJ2-3; abundance: once; CDR3nt: TGCGCCAGCAGCCTAATACTAGCGGGAGAGACAGATACGCAGTATTTT; CDR3aa: CASSLILAGETDTQYF
v_gene: TRBV11-2; d_gene: -; j_gene: TRBJ2-5; abundance: -; CDR3nt: TGTGCCAGCAGCCCCACCGGGGGGCGAGAGACCCAGTACTTC; CDR3aa: CASSPTGGRETQYF
v_gene: TRBV19; d_gene: -; j_gene: TRBJ2-1; abundance: -; CDR3nt: TGTGCCACCGCAGTAAACCTTGAGCAGTTCTTC; CDR3aa: CATAVNLEQFF
v_gene: TRBV5-8; d_gene: TRBD1; j_gene: TRBJ2-2; abundance: -; CDR3nt: TGTGCCAGCAGCCTTACAGGGGCCGGGAACACCGGGGAGCTGTTTTTT; CDR3aa: CASSLTGAGNTGELFF
v_gene: TRBV29-1; d_gene: -; j_gene: TRBJ2-1; abundance: -; CDR3nt: TGCAGCGTACGGACAACTCTAGGGAATGAGCAGTTCTTC; CDR3aa: CSVRTTLGNEQFF
v_gene: TRBV5-8; d_gene: -; j_gene: TRBJ2-5; abundance: once; CDR3nt: TGTGCCAGCATATTCGGGGGCGGTGAGACCCAGTACTTC; CDR3aa: CASIFGGGETQYF
v_gene: TRBV2; d_gene: -; j_gene: TRBJ1-1; abundance: -; CDR3nt: TGTGCCAGCAGTGCCCTGGGACTCCGGAACACTGAAGCTTTCTTT; CDR3aa: CASSALGLRNTEAFF
v_gene: TRBV6-4; d_gene: TRBD1; j_gene: TRBJ2-1; abundance: -; CDR3nt: TGTGCCAGCAGCGATTCCGGGACAGGGGACTACAATGAGCAGTTCTTC; CDR3aa: CASSDSGTGDYNEQFF
v_gene: TRBV18; d_gene: TRBD2; j_gene: TRBJ2-2; abundance: -; CDR3nt: TGTGCCAGCTCAGCGACCCCGGGACTAGCGGGAGTACCCGGGGAGCTGTTTTTT; CDR3aa: CASSATPGLAGVPGELFF
v_gene: TRBV7-9; d_gene: -; j_gene: TRBJ2-7; abundance: -; CDR3nt: TGTGCCAGCAGTCGAGCTATAGGCTACGAGCAGTACTTC; CDR3aa: CASSRAIGYEQYF
v_gene: TRBV21-1; d_gene: -; j_gene: TRBJ2-7; abundance: -; CDR3nt: TGTGCCAGCAGCAAAGTTTGGGACAGTGTCTACGAGCAGTACTTC; CDR3aa: CASSKVWDSVYEQYF
v_gene: TRBV9; d_gene: -; j_gene: TRBJ2-7; abundance: once; CDR3nt: TGTGCCAGCAGCGTTGGGACCTGGGCCTACGAGCAGTACTTC; CDR3aa: CASSVGTWAYEQYF
v_gene: TRBV5-1; d_gene: -; j_gene: TRBJ1-1; abundance: -; CDR3nt: TGCGCCAGCAGCTTGGAGGGCAGTGAAGCTTTCTTT; CDR3aa: CASSLEGSEAFF
v_gene: TRBV6-1; d_gene: TRBD1; j_gene: TRBJ2-7; abundance: -; CDR3nt: TGTGCCAGCAGTGAGCCGGGACAGGGTGGAGAGCAGTACTTC; CDR3aa: CASSEPGQGGEQYF
v_gene: TRBV28; d_gene: TRBD1; j_gene: TRBJ2-1; abundance: -; CDR3nt: TGTGCCAGCAGTTTAGGCCTGCGACAGGGATTCAATGAGCAGTTCTTC; CDR3aa: CASSLGLRQGFNEQFF
v_gene: TRBV6-6; d_gene: -; j_gene: TRBJ1-1; abundance: -; CDR3nt: TGTGCCAGCAGTTACTCGGTTTTATCGAACACTGAAGCTTTCTTT; CDR3aa: CASSYSVLSNTEAFF
v_gene: TRBV6-1; d_gene: -; j_gene: TRBJ1-2; abundance: -; CDR3nt: TGTGCCAGCAACCTCGGGAGTTTTGGAGGCTACACCTTC; CDR3aa: CASNLGSFGGYTF
v_gene: TRBV27; d_gene: -; j_gene: TRBJ1-1; abundance: -; CDR3nt: TGTGCCAGCAGTAGTTATAAGGCGGGGGCTTTCTTT; CDR3aa: CASSSYKAGAFF
v_gene: TRBV9; d_gene: TRBD2; j_gene: TRBJ2-3; abundance: -; CDR3nt: TGTGCCAGCAGCCTCGGACTAGCGGTCACAGATACGCAGTATTTT; CDR3aa: CASSLGLAVTDTQYF
v_gene: TRBV6-6; d_gene: TRBD2; j_gene: TRBJ2-5; abundance: -; CDR3nt: TGTGCCAGCCGTACTAGCGGGAGGGCCCAGGAGACCCAGTACTTC; CDR3aa: CASRTSGRAQETQYF
v_gene: TRBV29-1; d_gene: -; j_gene: TRBJ2-7; abundance: -; CDR3nt: TGCAGCGTTGCCCGGGGTGTGAACGAGCAGTACTTC; CDR3aa: CSVARGVNEQYF
v_gene: TRBV5-6; d_gene: TRBD1; j_gene: TRBJ1-4; abundance: -; CDR3nt: TGTGCCAGCAGCTTTGACAGGGGAACGGGGTCTAATGAAAAACTGTTTTTT; CDR3aa: CASSFDRGTGSNEKLFF
v_gene: TRBV28; d_gene: TRBD1; j_gene: TRBJ2-5; abundance: -; CDR3nt: TGTGCCAGCAGGCCTTGGACAGGGAAAGAGACCCAGTACTTC; CDR3aa: CASRPWTGKETQYF
v_gene: TRBV5-8; d_gene: TRBD1; j_gene: TRBJ2-3; abundance: -; CDR3nt: TGTGCCAGCAGCGGAGGGACAGGCCTCACAGATACGCAGTATTTT; CDR3aa: CASSGGTGLTDTQYF
v_gene: TRBV5-1; d_gene: -; j_gene: TRBJ2-2; abundance: -; CDR3nt: TGCGCCAGCAGCTTGGGTAGTCTGGGCGGGGAGCTGTTTTTT; CDR3aa: CASSLGSLGGELFF
v_gene: TRBV29-1; d_gene: TRBD1; j_gene: TRBJ1-1; abundance: -; CDR3nt: TGCAGCGTTGGACAGGGATACCTAGGAGCTTTCTTT; CDR3aa: CSVGQGYLGAFF
v_gene: TRBV23-1; d_gene: TRBD1; j_gene: TRBJ2-3; abundance: -; CDR3nt: TGCGCCAGCAGTCGAGGGGACAGGAAAAAATCCACAGATACGCAGTATTTT; CDR3aa: CASSRGDRKKSTDTQYF
v_gene: TRBV5-1; d_gene: -; j_gene: TRBJ2-1; abundance: -; CDR3nt: TGCGCCAGCAACCCCGGCGGTTTTAGCTACAATGAGCAGTTCTTC; CDR3aa: CASNPGGFSYNEQFF
v_gene: TRBV15; d_gene: TRBD1; j_gene: TRBJ2-7; abundance: -; CDR3nt: TGTGCCACCAGCATTGACAGGGGGCCCTACGAGCAGTACTTC; CDR3aa: CATSIDRGPYEQYF
v_gene: TRBV5-6; d_gene: -; j_gene: TRBJ2-3; abundance: once; CDR3nt: TGTGCCAGCAGCCCTATTGTCTGGGGACACACAGATACGCAGTATTTT; CDR3aa: CASSPIVWGHTDTQYF
v_gene: TRBV30; d_gene: TRBD2; j_gene: TRBJ2-3; abundance: -; CDR3nt: TGTGCCTGGAGTGTTACGGGAGGGCAGCAGTATTTT; CDR3aa: CAWSVTGGQQYF
v_gene: TRBV4-1; d_gene: -; j_gene: TRBJ1-5; abundance: large; CDR3nt: TGCGCCAGCAGCCAAGATCGGGGCCAGCCCCAGCATTTT; CDR3aa: CASSQDRGQPQHF
v_gene: TRBV28; d_gene: -; j_gene: TRBJ2-6; abundance: -; CDR3nt: TGTGCCAGCAGTTTGGGACCGCCCTCTGGGGCCAACGTCCTGACTTTC; CDR3aa: CASSLGPPSGANVLTF
v_gene: TRBV7-7; d_gene: -; j_gene: TRBJ2-5; abundance: -; CDR3nt: TGTGCTAGCAGCTTAGTCTCTGGCCAAGCGACCCAGTACTTC; CDR3aa: CASSLVSGQATQYF
v_gene: TRBV29-1; d_gene: -; j_gene: TRBJ2-2; abundance: -; CDR3nt: TGCAGCGTAGAGAGAGCAGGTGGGATCACCGGGGAGCTGTTTTTT; CDR3aa: CSVERAGGITGELFF
v_gene: TRBV27; d_gene: TRBD1; j_gene: TRBJ1-1; abundance: -; CDR3nt: TGTGCCAGCAGTTTCGACAGGGCTAAGAACACTGAAGCTTTCTTT; CDR3aa: CASSFDRAKNTEAFF
v_gene: TRBV27; d_gene: -; j_gene: TRBJ1-2; abundance: -; CDR3nt: TGTGCCAGCAGTTTAAACAGCGGGAGCGGCTACACCTTC; CDR3aa: CASSLNSGSGYTF
v_gene: TRBV7-9; d_gene: -; j_gene: TRBJ2-1; abundance: -; CDR3nt: TGTGCCAGCAGCCCCCTCGGGAGAAGGTTCGATGAGCAGTTCTTC; CDR3aa: CASSPLGRRFDEQFF